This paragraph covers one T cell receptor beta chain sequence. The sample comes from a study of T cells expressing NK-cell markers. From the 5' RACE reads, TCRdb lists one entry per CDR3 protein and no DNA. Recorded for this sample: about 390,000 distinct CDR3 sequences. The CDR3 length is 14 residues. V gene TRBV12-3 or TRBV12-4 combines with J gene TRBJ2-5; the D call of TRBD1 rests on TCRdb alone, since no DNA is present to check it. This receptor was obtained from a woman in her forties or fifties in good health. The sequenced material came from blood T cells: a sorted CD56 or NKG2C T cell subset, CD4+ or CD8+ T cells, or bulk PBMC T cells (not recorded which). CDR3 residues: CATRKVGGQETQYF.